A selection of T cell receptor beta chains follows, all from one sample in a study of T cell responses to AZD1222 COVID-19 vaccine. Sequencing was performed with immunoSEQ multiplex PCR; in TCRdb, only in-frame clones are kept and a portion is missing. Found here are some 140,000 clones, approximately 92% of them singletons; the top ten hold 6% to 7.5%. Sequenced material: peripheral blood, taken 28 days after the second AZD1222 dose. Receptor source: an adult who received the AZD1222 COVID-19 vaccine. The CDR3 runs from the conserved cysteine through the conserved F or W. The D gene is left open where the match is weak. Clone size is not always given. Where it is, it says once, few, many or a class for expanded clones.

abundance: .
v_gene: TRBV30
j_gene: TRBJ1-1
d_gene: .
CDR3nt: TGTGCCTGGAGTGTACTCGGAGGAGCTTTCTTT
CDR3aa: CAWSVLGGAFF

abundance: .
v_gene: TRBV6-2/TRBV6-3
j_gene: TRBJ1-2
d_gene: TRBD1
CDR3nt: TGTGCCAGCAGTAAACCCGGGACAGGGGATCGAGGCTACACCTTC
CDR3aa: CASSKPGTGDRGYTF

abundance: .
v_gene: TRBV5-1
j_gene: TRBJ2-3
d_gene: .
CDR3nt: TGCGCCAGCAGCTTGGCGAGGACCCTGACGACAGATACGCAGTATTTT
CDR3aa: CASSLARTLTTDTQYF

abundance: once
v_gene: TRBV6-5
j_gene: TRBJ2-2
d_gene: .
CDR3nt: TGTGCCAGCAGTTACTCAGCCACCGGGGAGCTGTTTTTT
CDR3aa: CASSYSATGELFF

abundance: .
v_gene: TRBV5-6
j_gene: TRBJ1-6
d_gene: .
CDR3nt: TGTGCCAGCAGCTTGCTGTACGGGCCAGGGTCACCCCTCCACTTT
CDR3aa: CASSLLYGPGSPLHF

abundance: .
v_gene: TRBV2
j_gene: TRBJ1-2
d_gene: .
CDR3nt: TGTGCCAGCAGCCTTCAGGGACGGAACTATGGCTACACCTTC
CDR3aa: CASSLQGRNYGYTF

abundance: .
v_gene: TRBV5-4
j_gene: TRBJ1-4
d_gene: .
CDR3nt: TGTGCCAGCAGCCGTACAGGGAGGGGTGAAAAACTGTTTTTT
CDR3aa: CASSRTGRGEKLFF

abundance: .
v_gene: TRBV7-9
j_gene: TRBJ2-1
d_gene: .
CDR3nt: TGTGCCAGCAGCTTCGCCAGGGCCAGCTACAATGAGCAGTTCTTC
CDR3aa: CASSFARASYNEQFF

abundance: .
v_gene: TRBV24-1
j_gene: TRBJ2-3
d_gene: .
CDR3nt: TGTGCCACCAGTGAAGGTCCCGGGGACACAGATACGCAGTATTTT
CDR3aa: CATSEGPGDTDTQYF

abundance: .
v_gene: TRBV27
j_gene: TRBJ2-7
d_gene: .
CDR3nt: TGTGCCAGCGGGGGTGGGAGCTCCTACGAGCAGTACTTC
CDR3aa: CASGGGSSYEQYF

abundance: .
v_gene: TRBV2
j_gene: TRBJ2-6
d_gene: TRBD1
CDR3nt: TGTGCCAGCAGTGAAAAGGGACAGGGAATGCGCGCTGGGGCCAACGTCCTGACTTTC
CDR3aa: CASSEKGQGMRAGANVLTF

abundance: few
v_gene: TRBV18
j_gene: TRBJ2-2
d_gene: .
CDR3nt: TGTGCCAGCTCACCGTCCGTCACCGGGGAGCTGTTTTTT
CDR3aa: CASSPSVTGELFF

abundance: .
v_gene: TRBV12-3/TRBV12-4
j_gene: TRBJ1-1
d_gene: .
CDR3nt: TGTGCCAGCAGTCGTGACGGTGTCACTGAAGCTTTCTTT
CDR3aa: CASSRDGVTEAFF

abundance: once
v_gene: TRBV6-5
j_gene: TRBJ2-7
d_gene: .
CDR3nt: TGTGCCAGCAGTTACAGGTCCGGAAACTACGAGCAGTACTTC
CDR3aa: CASSYRSGNYEQYF

abundance: .
v_gene: TRBV2
j_gene: TRBJ1-2
d_gene: .
CDR3nt: TGTGCCAGCAGCTCCGCGGGGGTCTATGGCTACACCTTC
CDR3aa: CASSSAGVYGYTF

abundance: .
v_gene: TRBV28
j_gene: TRBJ2-5
d_gene: .
CDR3nt: TGTGCCAGCAGTTTACTCTCGGGCCAGCAGACCCAGTACTTC
CDR3aa: CASSLLSGQQTQYF